The present TCR beta chain was sequenced within a study of shared clonotypes between healthy human individuals. Study as a whole: Samples came from a couple of female and a few male donors aged 18 to 49.

Original processing notes: There were no quality scores in the junction-only immunoSEQ sequences, so filtering differed. Sequenced by immunoSEQ multiplex PCR; TCRdb stores in-frame clones only, minus some. Clonal size and the V and J genes are those of that table, whereas D and trimming came from the DNA. The sample comprises approximately 1.9 million clones, just under 95% of which are singletons, and around 1.8% rests with the top ten. Study results and caveats: A handful of donors held approximately 4.6% of naive CD4 clonotypes in common.

From germline, CDR1 is LNHDA and CDR2 SQIVND (reference sequence). Losses at the gene ends were 7 bases for V and 7 bases for J; bases not matched to a gene: 20. The CDR3 spans 18 residues. Points on this clone: Its antigen is still unknown.

Naive CD8 cells, CD45RO-negative and positively selected for CCR7, excluded terminally differentiated effector memory CD45RA+ cells. Every donor was a Caucasian adult from Nashville, Tennessee. This TCR was sampled from a man aged 18 to 30 in good health. Some clones in this sample may be carry-over from other donors' samples. The gene calls are TRBV19 and TRBJ2-2; 8 nucleotides match TRBD1. Sequencing used naive CD8+ T cells from PBMCs. This CDR3 reads CASTLDRTGSKYGGELFF. In DNA form, the CDR3 reads TGTGCCAGTACCTTGGACCGGACAGGGTCTAAATACGGCGGGGAGCTGTTTTTT. Supplemented by reference TRBV19 and TRBJ2-2, the full variable domain reads DGGITQSPKYLFRKEGQNVTLSCEQNLNHDAMYWYRQDPGQGLRLIYYSQIVNDFQKGDIAEGYSVSREKKESFPLTVTSAQKNPTAFYLCASTLDRTGSKYGGELFFGEGSRLTVL.